What follows are 7 T cell receptor beta chains derived from one specimen sequenced in a study of blood T cell repertoires in COVID-19. Repertoires were generated with immunoSEQ multiplex PCR, while TCRdb's copy carries only in-frame clones and drops some. The sample yields some 50,000 clones, approximately 95% seen once. The sequenced material came from peripheral blood. These receptors came from a man aged 55-75 years with COVID-19, enrolled during active disease.

This clone was seen once. The rearrangement links TRBV7-9 to TRBJ1-1; 7 bases are shared with TRBD1. This CDR3 is 15 amino acids long. Trimming removed 6 bases from V and 3 bases from J; junction bases left unmatched: 10. Germline values: CDR1 SEHNR, CDR2 FQNEAQ (reference sequence). The CDR3: CASSFTGAGDTEAFF. The CDR3 DNA is TGTGCCAGCAGTTTTACAGGGGCAGGGGACACTGAAGCTTTCTTT.

This sequence joins TRBV13 and TRBJ2-7; 7 bases fit TRBD1. CDR1 is PRHDT, CDR2 FYEKMQ, per germline (reference sequence). CDR3 length equals 14 residues. V gave up 6 bases and J gave up 1 base; unmatched junction bases: 6. CDR3 protein: CASRRGGRSYEQYF. As DNA, the CDR3 is TGTGCCAGCAGAAGAGGGGGCAGGTCCTACGAGCAGTACTTC.

The chain combines TRBV15 with TRBJ2-1; 10 nucleotides align to TRBD2. Trimming removed 0 bases from V and 10 bases from J; junction bases left unmatched: 6. The CDR3 covers 15 residues. Germline CDR1 LNHNV, CDR2 YYDKDF (reference sequence). In DNA form, the CDR3 reads TGTGCCACCAGCAGAGAGAGGACTAGCGGTAACGAGCAGTTCTTC. Its translation: CATSRERTSGNEQFF.

V and J are TRBV4-3 and TRBJ1-2; D unresolved. This CDR3 comprises 15 residues. V dropped 3 bases and J dropped 6 bases, with 17 bases sitting between them. Germline lookup yields CDR1 LGHNA and CDR2 YSLEER. CDR3 in amino acids: CASSHEGAARDGYTF. CDR3 DNA sequence: TGCGCCAGCAGCCATGAGGGAGCGGCTAGGGATGGCTACACCTTC.

The chain joins TRBV11-2 to TRBJ1-3; D not certain. Germline V gives CDR1 SGHAT, CDR2 FQNNGV. The CDR3 runs to 14 residues. The V end lost 5 bases, the J end lost 0 bases, and 8 bases lay between the germline ends. The CDR3 region is CASSPSTSGNTIYF. The CDR3 coding sequence is TGTGCCAGCAGCCCAAGCACCTCTGGAAACACCATATATTTT.

This chain uses TRBV6-6 with TRBJ1-5; the D gene is possibly TRBD1 (6 bases). CDR1 is MNHNY and CDR2 is SVGAGI in the germline V gene (reference sequence). The CDR3 sequence is 14 residues long. With 1 base removed from V and 4 bases from J, the gap between germline ends came to 8 bases. The CDR3 sequence is CASSYLQGNQPQHF. The CDR3 DNA is TGTGCCAGCAGTTACTTACAGGGTAATCAGCCCCAGCATTTT.

This clone was picked up one time. This chain connects TRBV29-1 to TRBJ2-2; 8 bases are a match to TRBD2. The ends lost 5 bases at V and 3 bases at J; junction bases unmatched: 5. This CDR3 is built from 14 residues. Germline V gene data show CDR1 as SQVTM and CDR2 as ANQGSEA. Written as DNA, the CDR3 is TGCAGCGTTCCTACTAGCGGCCACACCGGGGAGCTGTTTTTT. It yields the protein CSVPTSGHTGELFF.